This TCR beta chain was captured in a study of molecular identifiers for immune sequencing clone quantification. The length of the CDR3 is 14 residues. Trimming cost V 2 bases and J 4 bases; bases outside gene matches: 3. CDR1 and CDR2 (germline): SNHLY, FYNNEI. This clonotype was counted a few times. Its antigen is currently unknown. From the PCR reads, TCRdb called clonotypes with MiXCR, one entry per CDR3 protein. Of approximately 500,000 distinct CDR3 sequences in the sample, under 30% were seen once. Broader study findings: Clones above 20 RNA copies contained over 99% of effector molecules and under 1% of naive molecules.

Based on a CD8+CD4-CCR7+CD45RA+ profile, naive CD8 T cells were sorted. The receptor was derived from a human donor in good health. Some libraries in this study had Jurkat cell RNA spiked in. Sequencing input: naive CD8+ T cells from blood, with Jurkat cell RNA spiked in. Subset denoted: FACS-sorted CD8+CD4-CCR7+CD45RA+ naive T cells. The chain recombines TRBV2 with TRBJ1-1; 8 bases fit TRBD1. The CDR3 sequence: CASSERTGITEAFF. CDR3 DNA sequence: TGTGCCAGCAGTGAACGGACAGGGATCACTGAAGCTTTCTTT.